These T cell receptor beta chains were read from a single sample in a study of CD8 T cells in Susac syndrome. TCRdb itself ran the immunoSEQ multiplex PCR reads through MiXCR, one entry per CDR3 protein. The sample lists about 20,000 distinct CDR3 sequences, around 92% occurring once. The sequenced sample was CD8+ T cells from PBMCs. The receptors derive from a human donor in good health. The CDR3 runs from the conserved cysteine through the conserved F or W. D genes are given only for firm matches. The size field is filled for only some rows; it gives once, few, many or a size class.

v_gene	abundance	d_gene	j_gene	CDR3aa	CDR3nt
TRBV7-9	once	TRBD2	TRBJ2-1	CASSLIPGGPGNEQFF	TGTGCCAGCAGCCTCATCCCGGGGGGGCCGGGGAATGAGCAGTTCTTC
TRBV4-1	NA	TRBD2	TRBJ2-1	CASSQGDPWEGNEQFF	TGCGCCAGCAGCCAAGGGGACCCGTGGGAGGGCAATGAGCAGTTCTTC
TRBV12-3/TRBV12-4	NA	NA	TRBJ1-3	CASSFPFRGRSNTIYF	TGTGCCAGCAGTTTCCCTTTCAGGGGAAGAAGCAACACCATATATTTT
TRBV29-1	once	NA	TRBJ2-3	CSVEEPSTDTQYF	TGCAGCGTTGAGGAGCCCAGCACAGATACGCAGTATTTT
TRBV27	NA	NA	TRBJ1-5	CASSFGGRNQPQHF	TGTGCCAGCAGTTTTGGGGGGCGCAATCAGCCCCAGCATTTT
TRBV4-3	NA	NA	TRBJ1-4	CASSQQRDNEKLFF	TGCGCCAGCAGCCAGCAGCGAGATAATGAAAAACTGTTTTTT
TRBV7-9	NA	NA	TRBJ2-7	CASTAPGLDEQYF	TGTGCCAGCACCGCCCCGGGTTTGGACGAGCAGTACTTC
TRBV20-1	NA	TRBD2	TRBJ2-7	CSAWDYYEQYF	TGCAGTGCTTGGGACTACTACGAGCAGTACTTC
TRBV7-2	NA	TRBD1	TRBJ2-4	CASSTIDRGRAKNIQYF	TGTGCCAGCAGCACAATCGACAGGGGGCGTGCCAAAAACATTCAGTACTTC
TRBV7-9	NA	NA	TRBJ2-1	CASSFYNEQFF	TGTGCCAGCAGCTTTTACAATGAGCAGTTCTTC
TRBV6-2/TRBV6-3	NA	NA	TRBJ2-7	CASSYSKGIEQYF	TGTGCCAGCAGTTACTCGAAAGGGATCGAGCAGTACTTC
TRBV12-3/TRBV12-4	NA	TRBD2	TRBJ2-3	CASSLWVAGGPLSGTDTQYF	TGTGCCAGCAGTTTATGGGTTGCGGGGGGCCCCCTTTCGGGCACAGATACGCAGTATTTT
TRBV7-8	NA	NA	TRBJ2-2	CATPLGPTNTGELFF	TGTGCCACCCCCCTCGGGCCTACGAACACCGGGGAGCTGTTTTTT
TRBV6-6	NA	NA	TRBJ2-1	CASSYRAGEQFF	TGTGCCAGCAGTTACAGGGCGGGTGAGCAGTTCTTC
TRBV11-2	few	TRBD1	TRBJ2-7	CASSLDQGVYEQYF	TGTGCCAGCAGCTTAGATCAGGGGGTCTACGAGCAGTACTTC
TRBV5-6	NA	NA	TRBJ2-5	CASSFGTQLKRETQYF	TGTGCCAGCAGCTTCGGGACACAACTAAAGAGGGAGACCCAGTACTTC